This TCR beta chain originates from a study of T-cell memory formation after mild COVID-19 (dated by TCRdb to about 2021). In terms of the full investigation: TCR sequence clusters from the two donors were largely donor specific. In a couple of donors, T-cell clones that expanded and contracted after mild COVID-19 were tracked by sequencing TCRalpha and TCRbeta repertoires over time. Two young, previously healthy adult volunteers, one female and one male, were included in the cohort. Broader findings and caveats from the paper: From day 15 to 85, contracting clones showed balanced CD4/CD8 phenotypes, whereas a second wave of clones that expanded from day 15 to 37 leaned towards CD4+. Only two mild cases were covered in the study, and larger cohorts including severe cases with pre-infection samples were considered necessary. Contracting CD4+ clones turned up mainly in the CM and EM memory subsets, whereas EMRA was where CD8+ clones were enriched. The second-wave clones that peaked on day 37 were not confirmed to be SARS-CoV-2 specific. The detection of some responding clones in pre-infection memory suggests that pre-existing cross-reactive memory T cells joined the SARS-CoV-2 response.

Ficoll-Paque density gradient centrifugation was used to isolate PBMCs. From the germline V gene, CDR1 is SGHVS and CDR2 is FNYEAQ. The CDR3, from cysteine to phenylalanine, totals 16 residues. Only the CDR3 region is kept as DNA, spanning 48 bases read in frame from base 1. The V end loses 1 base and the J end loses 0 bases, and a stretch of 11 bases separates them. On this clonotype itself: There is no known antigen for this receptor. No per-base quality is available; no much larger clone lies one base away.

The sample was run on an Illumina NovaSeq 6000. Using 5'RACE with constant-segment primers, TCRalpha and TCRbeta cDNA libraries were constructed, with sample barcodes and unique molecular identifiers added in the process. Trizol reagent was used to extract RNA from every sample. The libraries were amplified in two PCR steps, and the second step added a second sample barcode and Illumina TruSeq adapters. Sequencing of libraries was performed on an Illumina NovaSeq with 2 x 150 bp paired-end reads. Processing in the source paper ran as follows. With migec v1.2.7, reads were demultiplexed and then collapsed into UMI-guided consensus sequences. Using mixcr v2.1.11, UMI consensuses were aligned to TRA and TRB V and J templates and then assembled into clonotypes. Clonotypes were classified as expanded or contracted when called significant by both edgeR and NoisET, with noise models trained on biological replicates. For edgeR calls, the cutoffs were a false discovery rate-adjusted p below 0.01 and a log2 fold-change threshold of 1. As an exploratory analysis of dynamics, max-normalized trajectories of the 1000 most abundant clonotypes were examined with PCA combined with hierarchical clustering. Each responding clone was given a CD4 or CD8 phenotype based on the CD4+ and CD8+ repertoires, which had been sequenced separately. The public reads were reanalyzed by TCRdb: fastp trimming at Q25, MiXCR alignment, in-frame beta chains only. A single entry per CDR3 protein holds the most common genes and DNA from its merged rows. These V and J calls rely on TCRdb rather than the paper's analysis. The sample yields some 300,000 distinct CDR3 sequences; 15% to 20% were counted once. The ten largest make up around a fifth of the sample.

The clonotype was recovered from a man younger than 30 who had mild COVID-19 (a few samples of this study predate the infection). The sample titles of this study are shuffled in the database, so cell type and time point are left out; the donor was told from shared clones. The rearrangement joined TRBV7-6 to TRBJ2-3; TRBD1 is a possible D gene, resting on 6 matching bases. Sequences were obtained from PBMCs or a T cell subset sorted from them (not recorded which). The DNA sequence follows: TGTGCCAGCAGCTTAGGTGTGGGGGCTAGCACAGATACGCAGTATTTT. Translated, this is CASSLGVGASTDTQYF. Beyond the CDR3, the reference TRBV7-6 and TRBJ2-3 genes provide the residues; the full variable domain reads: GAGVSQSPRYKVTKRGQDVALRCDPISGHVSLYWYRQALGQGPEFLTYFNYEAQQDKSGLPNDRFSAERPEGSISTLTIQRTEQRDSAMYRCASSLGVGASTDTQYFGPGTRLTVL.